This entry concerns a single TCR beta chain. Its antigen remains unidentified. The record originates from a study of shared clonotypes between healthy human individuals. Only in-frame clones appear in the TCRdb table, and some are missing; sequencing was by immunoSEQ multiplex PCR. The sample contains 950,000 to 1,300,000 clones, about 76% of which appear only once. General study results and limits: Clonotypes shared by all four sorted-subset donors had higher generation probabilities than non-shared clonotypes. The study sampled only blood, and tissue repertoires likely differ.

Trimming removed 2 bases from V and 6 bases from J, with 17 bases in between. The CDR3 runs 16 residues. The germline V gene has CDR1 SGHDT and CDR2 YYEEEE. Sequencing used memory CD4+ T cells sorted from blood. This sample's subset: CD45RA-negative fraction. The V call is TRBV5-6, the J call TRBJ2-2, with D uncertain. The clonotype was recovered from a man between 18 and 29 years old in good health. CDR3 sequence reads: CASSFVASIAAGELFF. The CDR3 DNA follows: TGTGCCAGCAGCTTTGTCGCCTCCATTGCCGCCGGGGAGCTGTTTTTT. The variable domain in full, with the rest retrieved from reference TRBV5-6 and TRBJ2-2, is DAGVTQSPTHLIKTRGQQVTLRCSPKSGHDTVSWYQQALGQGPQFIFQYYEEEERQRGNFPDRFSGHQFPNYSSELNVNALLLGDSALYLCASSFVASIAAGELFFGEGSRLTVL.